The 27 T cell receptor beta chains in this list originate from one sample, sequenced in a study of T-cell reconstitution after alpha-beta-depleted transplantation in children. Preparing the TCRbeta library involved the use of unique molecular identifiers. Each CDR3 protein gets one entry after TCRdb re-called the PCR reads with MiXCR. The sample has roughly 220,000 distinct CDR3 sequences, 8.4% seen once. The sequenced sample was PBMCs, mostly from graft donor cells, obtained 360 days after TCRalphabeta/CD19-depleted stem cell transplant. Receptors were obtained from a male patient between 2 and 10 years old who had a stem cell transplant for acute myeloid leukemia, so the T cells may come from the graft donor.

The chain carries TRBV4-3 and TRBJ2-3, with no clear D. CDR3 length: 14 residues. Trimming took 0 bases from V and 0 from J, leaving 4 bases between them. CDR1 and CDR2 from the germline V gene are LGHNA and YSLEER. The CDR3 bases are TGCGCCAGCAGCCAAGATTACAGCACAGATACGCAGTATTTT. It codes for CASSQDYSTDTQYF.

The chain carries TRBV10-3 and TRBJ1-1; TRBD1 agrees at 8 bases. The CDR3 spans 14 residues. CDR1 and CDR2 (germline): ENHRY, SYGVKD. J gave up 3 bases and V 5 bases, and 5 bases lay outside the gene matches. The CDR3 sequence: CAISFRDRHTEAFF. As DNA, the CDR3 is TGTGCCATCAGTTTCCGGGACAGGCACACTGAAGCTTTCTTT.

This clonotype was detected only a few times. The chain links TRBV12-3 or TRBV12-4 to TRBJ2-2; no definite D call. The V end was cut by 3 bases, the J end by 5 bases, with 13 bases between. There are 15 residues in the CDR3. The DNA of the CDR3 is TGTGCCAGCAGTTTCGGGCAGTTAGGGACCGGGGAGCTGTTTTTT. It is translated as CASSFGQLGTGELFF.

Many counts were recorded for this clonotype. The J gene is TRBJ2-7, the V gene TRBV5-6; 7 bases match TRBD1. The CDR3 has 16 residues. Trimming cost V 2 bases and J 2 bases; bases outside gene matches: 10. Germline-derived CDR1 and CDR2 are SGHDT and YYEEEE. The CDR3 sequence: CASSFPRTGPPYEQYF. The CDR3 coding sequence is TGTGCCAGCAGCTTCCCGCGGACAGGTCCTCCCTACGAGCAGTACTTC.

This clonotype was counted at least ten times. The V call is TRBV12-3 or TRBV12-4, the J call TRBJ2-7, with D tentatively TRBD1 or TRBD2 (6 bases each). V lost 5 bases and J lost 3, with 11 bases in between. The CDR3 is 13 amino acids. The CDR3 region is CASSLGGDYEQYF. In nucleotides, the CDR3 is TGTGCCAGCAGTCTCGGGGGCGACTACGAGCAGTACTTC.

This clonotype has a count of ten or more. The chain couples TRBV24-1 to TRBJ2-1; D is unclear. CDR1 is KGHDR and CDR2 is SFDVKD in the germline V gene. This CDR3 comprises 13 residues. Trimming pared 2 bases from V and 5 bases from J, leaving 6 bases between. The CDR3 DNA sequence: TGTGCCACCAGTGATTGGTCGAACAATGAGCAGTTCTTC. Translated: CATSDWSNNEQFF.

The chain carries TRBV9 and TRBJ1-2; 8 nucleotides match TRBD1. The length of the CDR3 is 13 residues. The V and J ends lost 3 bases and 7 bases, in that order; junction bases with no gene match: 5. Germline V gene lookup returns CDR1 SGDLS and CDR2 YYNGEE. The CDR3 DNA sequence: TGTGCCAGCAGCGAAAGGACAGGGAGTGGCTACACCTTC. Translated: CASSERTGSGYTF.

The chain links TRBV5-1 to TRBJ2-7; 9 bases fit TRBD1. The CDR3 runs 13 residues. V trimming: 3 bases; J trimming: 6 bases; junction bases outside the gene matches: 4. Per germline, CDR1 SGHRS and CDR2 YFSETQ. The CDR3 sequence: CASSSGTGFEQYF. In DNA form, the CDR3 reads TGCGCCAGCAGCTCCGGGACAGGGTTCGAGCAGTACTTC.

CDR3 in amino acids: CAIRKDPNEKLFF. In DNA form, the CDR3 reads TGTGCCATCAGGAAGGACCCGAACGAAAAACTGTTTTTT. The chain is built from TRBV10-3 and TRBJ1-4; D not certain. The V end was cut by 6 bases, the J end by 8 bases, with 13 bases between. Germline V gives CDR1 ENHRY, CDR2 SYGVKD. This CDR3 is 13 amino acids long.

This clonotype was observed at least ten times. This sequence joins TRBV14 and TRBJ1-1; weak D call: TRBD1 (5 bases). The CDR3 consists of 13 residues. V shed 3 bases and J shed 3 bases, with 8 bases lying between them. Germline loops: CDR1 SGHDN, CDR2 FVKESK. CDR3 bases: TGTGCCAGCAGCCAGGGGGGGTACACTGAAGCTTTCTTT. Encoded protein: CASSQGGYTEAFF.

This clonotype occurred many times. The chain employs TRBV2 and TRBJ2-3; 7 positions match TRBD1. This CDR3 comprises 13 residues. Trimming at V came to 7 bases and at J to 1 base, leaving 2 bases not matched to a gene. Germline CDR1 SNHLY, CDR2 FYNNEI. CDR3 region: CASKQGGTDTQYF. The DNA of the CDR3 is TGTGCCAGCAAGCAGGGGGGCACAGATACGCAGTATTTT.

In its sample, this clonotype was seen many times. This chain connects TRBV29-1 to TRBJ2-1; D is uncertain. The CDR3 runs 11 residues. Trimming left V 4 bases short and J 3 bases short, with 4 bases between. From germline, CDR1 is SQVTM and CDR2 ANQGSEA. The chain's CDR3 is CSVVDYNEQFF. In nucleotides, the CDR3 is TGCAGCGTTGTGGACTACAATGAGCAGTTCTTC.

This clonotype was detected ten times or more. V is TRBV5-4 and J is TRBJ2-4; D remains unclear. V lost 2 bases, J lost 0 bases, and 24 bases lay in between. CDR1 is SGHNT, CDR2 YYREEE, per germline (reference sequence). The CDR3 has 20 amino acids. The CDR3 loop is CASSLSGPTEGWIAKNIQYF. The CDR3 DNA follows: TGTGCCAGCAGCTTATCCGGGCCTACAGAAGGGTGGATAGCCAAAAACATTCAGTACTTC. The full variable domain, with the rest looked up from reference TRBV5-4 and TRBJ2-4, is ETGVTQSPTHLIKTRGQQVTLRCSSQSGHNTVSWYQQALGQGPQFIFQYYREEENGRGNFPPRFSGLQFPNYSSELNVNALELDDSALYLCASSLSGPTEGWIAKNIQYFGAGTRLSVL.

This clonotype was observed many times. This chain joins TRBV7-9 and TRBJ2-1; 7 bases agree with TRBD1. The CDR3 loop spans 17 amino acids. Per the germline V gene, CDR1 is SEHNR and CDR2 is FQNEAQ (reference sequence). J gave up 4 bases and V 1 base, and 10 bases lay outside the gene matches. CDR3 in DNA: TGTGCCAGCAGCTTAGAGGCCGGGACAGAAGATTACAATGAGCAGTTCTTC. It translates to CASSLEAGTEDYNEQFF.

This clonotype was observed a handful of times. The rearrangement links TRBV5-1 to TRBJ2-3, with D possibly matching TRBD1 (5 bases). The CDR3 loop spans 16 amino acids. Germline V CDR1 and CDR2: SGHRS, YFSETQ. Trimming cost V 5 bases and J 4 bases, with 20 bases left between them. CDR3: CASSSWGGQRSDTQYF. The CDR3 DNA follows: TGCGCCAGCAGTTCCTGGGGTGGACAACGGTCAGATACGCAGTATTTT.

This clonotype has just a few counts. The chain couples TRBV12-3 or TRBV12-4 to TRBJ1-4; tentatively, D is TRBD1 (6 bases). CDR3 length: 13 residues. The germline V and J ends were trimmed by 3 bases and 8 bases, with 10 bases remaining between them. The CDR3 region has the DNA TGTGCCAGCAGTTTTGCAGGGGCGGAAAAACTGTTTTTT. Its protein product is CASSFAGAEKLFF.

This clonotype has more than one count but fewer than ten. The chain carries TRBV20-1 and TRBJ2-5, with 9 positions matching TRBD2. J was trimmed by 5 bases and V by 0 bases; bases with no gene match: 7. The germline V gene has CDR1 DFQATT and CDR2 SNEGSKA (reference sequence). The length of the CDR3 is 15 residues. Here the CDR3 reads CSARDLASGVETQYF. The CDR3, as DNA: TGCAGTGCTAGAGATCTGGCTAGCGGGGTCGAGACCCAGTACTTC.

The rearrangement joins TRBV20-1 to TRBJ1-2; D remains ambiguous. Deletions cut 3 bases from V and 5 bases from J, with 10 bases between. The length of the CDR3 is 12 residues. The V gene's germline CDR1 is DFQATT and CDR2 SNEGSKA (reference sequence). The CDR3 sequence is CSASDILYGYTF. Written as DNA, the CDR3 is TGCAGTGCTAGCGACATCTTATATGGCTACACCTTC.

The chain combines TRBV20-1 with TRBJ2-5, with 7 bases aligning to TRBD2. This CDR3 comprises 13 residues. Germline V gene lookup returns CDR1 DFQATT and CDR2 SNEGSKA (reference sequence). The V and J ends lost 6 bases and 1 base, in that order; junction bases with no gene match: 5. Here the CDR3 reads CSAPSSGQETQYF. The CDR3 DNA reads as TGCAGTGCCCCGTCTAGCGGCCAAGAGACCCAGTACTTC.

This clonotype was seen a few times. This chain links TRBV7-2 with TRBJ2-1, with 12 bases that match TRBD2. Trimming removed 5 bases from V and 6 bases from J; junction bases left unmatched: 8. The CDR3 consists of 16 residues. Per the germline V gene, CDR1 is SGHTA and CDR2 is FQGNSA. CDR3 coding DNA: TGTGCCAGCAGCCCCCCGGGACTAGCGGGCTCCAATGAGCAGTTCTTC. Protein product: CASSPPGLAGSNEQFF.

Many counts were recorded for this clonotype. The CDR3 region is CASSPNVVANEQFF. The CDR3 nucleotides are TGCGCCAGCAGCCCCAATGTCGTAGCGAACGAGCAGTTCTTC. The chain combines TRBV5-1 with TRBJ2-1, with TRBD2 as a possible D gene (5 bases). Germline V gives CDR1 SGHRS, CDR2 YFSETQ. The CDR3 consists of 14 residues. Trimming took off 4 bases at V and 10 bases at J, with 18 bases between the two ends.

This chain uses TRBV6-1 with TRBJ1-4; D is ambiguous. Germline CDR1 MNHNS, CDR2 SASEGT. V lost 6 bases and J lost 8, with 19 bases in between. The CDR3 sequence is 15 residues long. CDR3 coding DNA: TGTGCCAGCAGCCCATGGACCTACGGACGGGAAAAACTGTTTTTT. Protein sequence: CASSPWTYGREKLFF.

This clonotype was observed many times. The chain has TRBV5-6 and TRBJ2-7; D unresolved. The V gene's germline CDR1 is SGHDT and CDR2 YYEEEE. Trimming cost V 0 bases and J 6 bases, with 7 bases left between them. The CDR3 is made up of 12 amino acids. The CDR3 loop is CASSLATVEQYV. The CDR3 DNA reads TGTGCCAGCAGCTTGGCGACTGTCGAGCAGTACGTC.

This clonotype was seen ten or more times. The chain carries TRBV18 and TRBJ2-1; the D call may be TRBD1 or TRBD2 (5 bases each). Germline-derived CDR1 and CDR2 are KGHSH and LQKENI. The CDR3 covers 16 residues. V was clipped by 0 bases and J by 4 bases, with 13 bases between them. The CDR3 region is CASSPPPDRLYNEQFF. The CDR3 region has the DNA TGTGCCAGCTCACCACCGCCCGACAGACTATACAATGAGCAGTTCTTC.

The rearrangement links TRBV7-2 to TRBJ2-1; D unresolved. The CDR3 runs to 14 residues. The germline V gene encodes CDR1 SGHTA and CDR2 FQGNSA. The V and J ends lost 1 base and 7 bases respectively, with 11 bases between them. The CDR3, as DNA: TGTGCCAGCAGCTTAGTTCCACTGAGAAATGAGCAGTTCTTC. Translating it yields CASSLVPLRNEQFF.

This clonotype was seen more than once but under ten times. The CDR3 region has the DNA TGTGCCAGCAGTTTATCGAAGCCTTCATATAGCAATCAGCCCCAGCATTTT. It encodes CASSLSKPSYSNQPQHF. The chain is built from TRBV27 and TRBJ1-5, with no clear D. The CDR3 runs to 17 residues. CDR1 and CDR2 from the germline V gene are MNHEY and SMNVEV (reference sequence). Trimming shortened V by 0 bases and J by 0 bases, and 12 bases separated the two germline ends.

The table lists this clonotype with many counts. The CDR3 DNA follows: TGTGCCAGCAGCGTATCGCAGGCAGGGGGTTCGGAAAAACTGTTTTTT. This codes for CASSVSQAGGSEKLFF. This rearrangement joins TRBV9 to TRBJ1-4; 7 bases fit TRBD1. CDR1 is SGDLS, CDR2 YYNGEE, per germline. The junction had 11 bases not matched to a gene; V was cut back by 1 base and J by 8 bases. The CDR3 spans 16 residues.